This T cell receptor (beta chain) came from a study of Ad26.COV2.S vaccination and SARS-CoV-2 variants. Study information: Administration of Ad26.COV2.S was intramuscular, either once or twice 56 days apart.

Described treatment: some 20 received Ad26.COV2.S at low or high dose, single or two shots; 5 received placebo; per-sample allocation not given. Sampling happened 63 days after the first vaccine or placebo injection. Study conclusions and caveats: Greater spike-specific TCR breadth was seen in vaccine recipients than in placebo recipients.

Turning to this clone: Its cognate antigen is unknown.

V lost 4 bases and J lost 2, with 10 bases in between. This CDR3 is 13 amino acids long. Germline V gene data show CDR1 as SGHRS and CDR2 as YFSETQ. TCRdb keeps only in-frame clones here, not all; method: immunoSEQ multiplex PCR. The sample shows about 330,000 clones, 90% of them seen only once. J is TRBJ2-7 and V is TRBV5-1, with D possibly being TRBD1 (6 bases). Sequences were derived from peripheral blood, sampled in a trial of Ad26.COV2.S vaccine versus placebo. This TCR was sampled from a person between 18 and 65 years old who received the Ad26.COV2.S COVID-19 vaccine or a placebo. CDR3 nucleotide sequence: TGCGCCAGCAGCAACAGGGCCCCCTACGAGCAGTACTTC. It translates to CASSNRAPYEQYF.